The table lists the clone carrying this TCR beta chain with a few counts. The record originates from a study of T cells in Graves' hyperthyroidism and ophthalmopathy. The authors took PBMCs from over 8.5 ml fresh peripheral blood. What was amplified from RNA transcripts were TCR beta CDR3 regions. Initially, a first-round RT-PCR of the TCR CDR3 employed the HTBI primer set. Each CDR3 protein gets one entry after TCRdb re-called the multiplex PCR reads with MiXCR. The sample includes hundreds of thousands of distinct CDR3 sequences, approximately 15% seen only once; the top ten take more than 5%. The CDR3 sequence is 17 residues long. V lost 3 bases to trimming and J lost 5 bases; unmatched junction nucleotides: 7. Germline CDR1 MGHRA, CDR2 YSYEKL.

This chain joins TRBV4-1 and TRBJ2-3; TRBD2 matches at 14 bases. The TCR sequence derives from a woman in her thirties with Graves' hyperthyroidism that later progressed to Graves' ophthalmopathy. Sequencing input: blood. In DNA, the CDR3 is TGCGCCAGCAGCCACCAGACTAGCGGGAGGGGAGGAGATACGCAGTATTTT. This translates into CASSHQTSGRGGDTQYF.